The subject of this entry is one T cell receptor (beta chain). These data come from a study of blood T cell repertoires in COVID-19. V lost 3 bases, J lost 4 bases, and 15 bases lay in between. The CDR3 runs to 15 residues. In germline, CDR1 is LGHDT, CDR2 YNNKEL (reference sequence). Profiling relied on immunoSEQ multiplex PCR, and the TCRdb table lists in-frame clones only, not all of them. The sample holds 14,000 to 15,000 clones, 89% seen once. The TCR comes from a human donor in a cohort sampled during active COVID-19. This chain uses TRBV3-1 (or the pseudogene TRBV3-2) with TRBJ2-5; the D gene is possibly TRBD1 (6 bases). Material for sequencing was peripheral blood. CDR3: CASSHPRAGAETQYF. CDR3 DNA: TGTGCCAGCAGCCACCCCCGGGCAGGGGCAGAGACCCAGTACTTC.